This T cell receptor beta chain was retrieved from a study of control samples from healthy donors and cancer patients. This CDR3 has 15 residues. CDR1 MDHEN and CDR2 SYDVKM come from the germline V gene. V lost 2 bases and J lost 0, with 8 bases in between. The data were produced by immunoSEQ multiplex PCR, yet TCRdb's version contains in-frame clones alone and is incomplete. The data show around 140,000 clones, around 94% seen once. Sequenced: blood. This TCR came from a man aged 35 to 55 in good health. The chain combines TRBV28 with TRBJ2-4; D remains unclear. The CDR3 reads CASSLTALAKNIQYF. The CDR3 bases are TGTGCCAGCAGTTTAACAGCTTTAGCCAAAAACATTCAGTACTTC.